The source of this T cell receptor beta chain is a study of PD-L1 blockade in urothelial cancer. Only in-frame clones appear in the TCRdb table, and some are missing; sequencing was by immunoSEQ multiplex PCR. This table holds about 80,000 clones, 75% to 90% found once. Germline lookup yields CDR1 MNHEY and CDR2 SVGAGI. The CDR3 is 13 residues long. With 8 bases removed from V and 0 bases from J, the gap between germline ends came to 8 bases. The chain couples TRBV6-5 to TRBJ2-1; no clear D gene. This receptor was identified in a woman aged 70-85 years with urothelial cancer. The source material was PBMCs, sampled around atezolizumab (anti-PD-L1) treatment. The CDR3 nucleotides read TGTGCCAGCTCTCGGAGCTCCTACAATGAGCAGTTCTTC. It codes for CASSRSSYNEQFF.